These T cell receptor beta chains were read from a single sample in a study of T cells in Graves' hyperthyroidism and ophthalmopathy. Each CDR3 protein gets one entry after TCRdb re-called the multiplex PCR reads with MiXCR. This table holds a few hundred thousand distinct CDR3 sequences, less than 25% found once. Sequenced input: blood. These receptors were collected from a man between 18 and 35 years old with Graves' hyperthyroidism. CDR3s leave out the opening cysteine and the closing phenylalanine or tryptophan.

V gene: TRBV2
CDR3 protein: ASIRGKMGYGYT

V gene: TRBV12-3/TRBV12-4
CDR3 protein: ASSLDGMGETQY

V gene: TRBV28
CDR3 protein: ASSPHRDIAYEQY

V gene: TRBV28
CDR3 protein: ASSLSPWTSYEQY

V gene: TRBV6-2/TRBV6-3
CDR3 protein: ASSYRAGRNQPQH

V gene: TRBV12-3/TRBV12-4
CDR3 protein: ASSLVEGDNQPQH

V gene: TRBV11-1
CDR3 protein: ASSLKRGEDRANTEAF

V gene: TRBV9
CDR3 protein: ASSRNPLAGGSYEQY

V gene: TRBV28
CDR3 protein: ASSLTGLRVETQY

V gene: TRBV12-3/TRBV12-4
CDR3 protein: ASSRTDHTEAF

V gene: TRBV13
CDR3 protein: ASSPLTGREQY

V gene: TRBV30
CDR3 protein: AWSVGGVGQF

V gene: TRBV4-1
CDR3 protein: ASSQEMQGLEQY